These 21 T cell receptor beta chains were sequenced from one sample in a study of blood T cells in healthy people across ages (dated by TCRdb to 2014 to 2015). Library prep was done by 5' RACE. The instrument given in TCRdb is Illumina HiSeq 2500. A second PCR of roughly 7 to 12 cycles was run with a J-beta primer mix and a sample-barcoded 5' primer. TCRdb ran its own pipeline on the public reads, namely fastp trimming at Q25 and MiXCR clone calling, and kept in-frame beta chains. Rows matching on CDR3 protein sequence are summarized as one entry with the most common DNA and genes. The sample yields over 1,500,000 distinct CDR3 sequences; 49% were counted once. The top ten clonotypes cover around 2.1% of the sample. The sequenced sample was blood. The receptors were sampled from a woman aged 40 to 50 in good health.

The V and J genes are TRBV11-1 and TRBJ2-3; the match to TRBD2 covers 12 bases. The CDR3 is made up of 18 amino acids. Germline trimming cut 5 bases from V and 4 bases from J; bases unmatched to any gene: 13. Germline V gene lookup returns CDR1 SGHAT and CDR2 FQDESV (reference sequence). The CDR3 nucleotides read TGTGCCAGCAGCCTGCCTCGATTGACTAGCGGGGGTTCAGATACGCAGTATTTT. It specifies CASSLPRLTSGGSDTQYF.

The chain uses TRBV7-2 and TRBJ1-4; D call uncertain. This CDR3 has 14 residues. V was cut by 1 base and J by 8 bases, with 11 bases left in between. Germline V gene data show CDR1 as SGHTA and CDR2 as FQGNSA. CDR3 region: CASSLGAAKEKLFF. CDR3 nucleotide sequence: TGTGCCAGCAGCTTAGGGGCCGCAAAGGAAAAACTGTTTTTT.

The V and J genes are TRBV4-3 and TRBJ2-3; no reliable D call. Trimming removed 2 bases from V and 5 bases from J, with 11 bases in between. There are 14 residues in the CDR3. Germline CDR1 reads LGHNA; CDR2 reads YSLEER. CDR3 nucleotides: TGCGCCAGCAGCCAAACCCTAGGGCAAGATACGCAGTATTTT. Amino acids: CASSQTLGQDTQYF.

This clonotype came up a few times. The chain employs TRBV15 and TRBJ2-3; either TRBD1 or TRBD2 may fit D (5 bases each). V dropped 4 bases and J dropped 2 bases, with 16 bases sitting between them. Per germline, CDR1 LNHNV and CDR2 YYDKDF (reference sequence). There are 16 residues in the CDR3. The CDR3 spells CATSTLTPGTTDTQYF. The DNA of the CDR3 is TGTGCCACCAGCACTCTAACACCCGGGACCACAGATACGCAGTATTTT. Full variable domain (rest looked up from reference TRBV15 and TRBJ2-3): DAMVIQNPRYQVTQFGKPVTLSCSQTLNHNVMYWYQQKSSQAPKLLFHYYDKDFNNEADTPDNFQSRRPNTSFCFLDIRSPGLGDTAMYLCATSTLTPGTTDTQYFGPGTRLTVL.

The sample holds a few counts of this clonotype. CDR3: CASSLDGPQVKNIQYF. In DNA form, the CDR3 reads TGCGCCAGCAGCCTGGACGGCCCCCAAGTCAAAAACATTCAGTACTTC. The chain uses TRBV4-1 and TRBJ2-4, with no clear D. V shed 4 bases and J shed 3 bases, with 16 bases lying between them. Germline lookup yields CDR1 MGHRA and CDR2 YSYEKL. The CDR3 spans 16 residues.

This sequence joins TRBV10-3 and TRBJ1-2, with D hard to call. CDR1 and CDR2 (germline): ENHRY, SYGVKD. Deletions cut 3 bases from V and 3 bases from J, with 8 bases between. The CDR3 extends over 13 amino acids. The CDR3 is CAISDWGDYGYTF. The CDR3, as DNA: TGTGCCATCAGTGATTGGGGAGACTATGGCTACACCTTC.

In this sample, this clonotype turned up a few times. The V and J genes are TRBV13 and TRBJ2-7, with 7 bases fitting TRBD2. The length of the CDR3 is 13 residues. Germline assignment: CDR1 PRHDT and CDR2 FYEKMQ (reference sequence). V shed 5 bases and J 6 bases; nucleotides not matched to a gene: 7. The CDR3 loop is CASSDRTRLEQYF. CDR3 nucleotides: TGTGCCAGCAGCGACCGGACTAGACTCGAGCAGTACTTC.

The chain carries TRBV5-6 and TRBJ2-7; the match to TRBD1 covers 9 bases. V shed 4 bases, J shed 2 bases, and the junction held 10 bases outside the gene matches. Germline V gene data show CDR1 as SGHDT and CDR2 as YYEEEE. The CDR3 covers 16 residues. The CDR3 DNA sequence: TGTGCCAGCAGCAAGGACAGGGGACGCCCGGCCTACGAGCAGTACTTC. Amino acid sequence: CASSKDRGRPAYEQYF.

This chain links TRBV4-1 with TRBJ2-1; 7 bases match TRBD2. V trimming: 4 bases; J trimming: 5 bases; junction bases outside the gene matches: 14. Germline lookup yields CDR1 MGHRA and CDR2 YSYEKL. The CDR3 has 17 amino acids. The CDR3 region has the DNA TGCGCCAGCAGCCCTACTCTTCTAGCGGCGGGACACAATGAGCAGTTCTTC. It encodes CASSPTLLAAGHNEQFF.

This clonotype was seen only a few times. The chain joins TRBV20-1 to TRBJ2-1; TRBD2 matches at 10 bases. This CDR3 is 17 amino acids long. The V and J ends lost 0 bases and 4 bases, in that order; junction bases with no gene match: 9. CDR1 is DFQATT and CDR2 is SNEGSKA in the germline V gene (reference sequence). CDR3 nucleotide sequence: TGCAGTGCTAGAGATCTCAGGACTAGCGGAGGGTACAATGAGCAGTTCTTC. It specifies CSARDLRTSGGYNEQFF.

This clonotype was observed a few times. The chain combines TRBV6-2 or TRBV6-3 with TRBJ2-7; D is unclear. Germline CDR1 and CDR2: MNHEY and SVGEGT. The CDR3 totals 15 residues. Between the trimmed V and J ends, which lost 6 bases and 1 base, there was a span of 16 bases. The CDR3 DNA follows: TGTGCCAGCAGAATATTAGGGCGGCCATCCTACGAGCAGTACTTC. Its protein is CASRILGRPSYEQYF.

The CDR3 spells CSARPPGQGFEQYF. DNA for the CDR3: TGCAGTGCTAGACCCCCGGGACAGGGGTTCGAGCAGTACTTC. The chain couples TRBV20-1 to TRBJ2-4; 10 bases line up with TRBD1. The J call is in doubt because the DNA end fits TRBJ2-7 better. The CDR3 consists of 14 residues. Germline CDR1 is DFQATT and CDR2 is SNEGSKA (reference sequence).

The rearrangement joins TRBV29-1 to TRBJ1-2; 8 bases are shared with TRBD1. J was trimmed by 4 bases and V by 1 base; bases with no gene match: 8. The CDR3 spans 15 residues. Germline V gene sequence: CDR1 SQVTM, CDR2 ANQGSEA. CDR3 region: CSVEVFRGRSYGYTF. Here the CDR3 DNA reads TGCAGCGTTGAAGTTTTCAGGGGGCGAAGCTATGGCTACACCTTC.

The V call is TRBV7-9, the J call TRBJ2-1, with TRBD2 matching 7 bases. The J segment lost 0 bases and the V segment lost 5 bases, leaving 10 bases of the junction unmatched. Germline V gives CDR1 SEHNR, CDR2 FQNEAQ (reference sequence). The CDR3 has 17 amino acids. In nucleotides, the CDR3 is TGTGCCAGCAGCCCTGCTCCCGGGGGGAGCTCCTACAATGAGCAGTTCTTC. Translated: CASSPAPGGSSYNEQFF.

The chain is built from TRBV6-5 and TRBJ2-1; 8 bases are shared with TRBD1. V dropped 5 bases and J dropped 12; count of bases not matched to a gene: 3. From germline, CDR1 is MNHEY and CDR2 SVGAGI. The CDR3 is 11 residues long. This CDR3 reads CASSPGGRQFF. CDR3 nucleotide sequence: TGTGCCAGCAGTCCAGGGGGCAGGCAGTTCTTC.

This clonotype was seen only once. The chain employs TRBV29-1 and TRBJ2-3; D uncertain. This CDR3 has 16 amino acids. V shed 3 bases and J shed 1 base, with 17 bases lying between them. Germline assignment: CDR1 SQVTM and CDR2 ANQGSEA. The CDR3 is CSVEDPWQAGTDTQYF. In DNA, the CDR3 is TGCAGCGTTGAGGACCCCTGGCAGGCGGGCACAGATACGCAGTATTTT.

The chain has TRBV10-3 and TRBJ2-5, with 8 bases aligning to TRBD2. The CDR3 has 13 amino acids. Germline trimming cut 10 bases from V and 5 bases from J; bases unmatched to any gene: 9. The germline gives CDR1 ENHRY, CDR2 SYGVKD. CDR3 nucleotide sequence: TGTGCCACTGCCCGGGGGGGGGCTGAGACCCAGTACTTC. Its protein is CATARGGAETQYF.

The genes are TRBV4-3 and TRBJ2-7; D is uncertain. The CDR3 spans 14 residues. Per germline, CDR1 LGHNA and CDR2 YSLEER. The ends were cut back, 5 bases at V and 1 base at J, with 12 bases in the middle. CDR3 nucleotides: TGCGCCAGCAGCTACTTACACACTTCCTACGAGCAGTACTTC. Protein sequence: CASSYLHTSYEQYF.

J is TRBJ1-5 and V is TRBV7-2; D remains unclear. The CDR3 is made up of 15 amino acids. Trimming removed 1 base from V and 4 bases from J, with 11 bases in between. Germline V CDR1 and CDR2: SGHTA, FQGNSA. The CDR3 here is CASSLELGGNQPQHF. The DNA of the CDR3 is TGTGCCAGCAGCTTAGAACTGGGAGGGAATCAGCCCCAGCATTTT.

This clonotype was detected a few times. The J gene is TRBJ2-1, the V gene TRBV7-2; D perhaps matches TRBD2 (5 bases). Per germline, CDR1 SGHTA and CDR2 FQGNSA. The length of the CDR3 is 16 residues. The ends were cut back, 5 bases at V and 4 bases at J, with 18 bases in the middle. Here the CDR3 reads CASSPPGVIGYNEQFF. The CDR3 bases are TGTGCCAGCAGCCCCCCCGGGGTAATCGGGTACAATGAGCAGTTCTTC.

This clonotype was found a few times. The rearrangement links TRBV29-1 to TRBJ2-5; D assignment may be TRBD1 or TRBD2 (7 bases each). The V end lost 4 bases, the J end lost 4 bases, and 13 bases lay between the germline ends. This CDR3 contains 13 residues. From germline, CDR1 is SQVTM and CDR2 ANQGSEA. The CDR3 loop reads CSVGQGGGETQYF. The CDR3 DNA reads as TGCAGCGTTGGACAGGGCGGGGGAGAGACCCAGTACTTC.